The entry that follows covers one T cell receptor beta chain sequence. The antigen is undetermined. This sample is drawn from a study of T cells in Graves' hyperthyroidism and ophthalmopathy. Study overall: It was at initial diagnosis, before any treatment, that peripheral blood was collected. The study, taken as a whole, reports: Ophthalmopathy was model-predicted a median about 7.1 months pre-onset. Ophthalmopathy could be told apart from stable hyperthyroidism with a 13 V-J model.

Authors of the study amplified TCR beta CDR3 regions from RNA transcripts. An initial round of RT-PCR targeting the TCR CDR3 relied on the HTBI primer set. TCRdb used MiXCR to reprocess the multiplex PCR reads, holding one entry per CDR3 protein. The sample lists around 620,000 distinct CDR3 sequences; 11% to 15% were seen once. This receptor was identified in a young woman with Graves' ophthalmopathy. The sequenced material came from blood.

In nucleotides, the CDR3 is TGTGCCAGCGGGTGGACAGGGGATTATGGCTACACCTTC. Translation gives CASGWTGDYGYTF. The chain recombines TRBV27 with TRBJ1-2; 9 nucleotides agree with TRBD1. Unmatched junction bases numbered 6, after V lost 8 bases and J lost 5 bases. The CDR3 sequence is 13 residues long. Germline V gene sequence: CDR1 MNHEY, CDR2 SMNVEV (reference sequence).